This TCR beta chain stems from a study of blood T cell repertoires in COVID-19. In the study overall: Researchers got acute and convalescent COVID-19 samples from the United States, Italy and Spain. From T cells, B-cell-depleted T cells, or PBMCs came the material, which was cDNA or gDNA.

The CDR3 runs to 16 residues. The V end lost 7 bases, the J end lost 2 bases, and 18 bases lay between the germline ends. Germline lookup yields CDR1 MNHNY and CDR2 SVGAGI (reference sequence). This clone was found a few times. How the authors handled the data: The assay estimated nucleated cells by amplifying reference gene primers. Here immunoSEQ multiplex PCR was the method, and the copy in TCRdb shows in-frame clones only, minus some. V and J calls and clone size are as listed in that table; D and trimming were resolved from the DNA. The sample gives 90,000 or so clones, around 85% of which show up once; around a quarter is in the top ten.

The chain recombines TRBV6-6 with TRBJ2-1; TRBD1 might be the D (6 bases). This TCR derives from a man at least 80 years old with active or convalescent COVID-19. Sequenced input: peripheral blood. The CDR3 loop reads CASNQNRGGTYNEQFF. Written as DNA, the CDR3 is TGTGCCAGCAATCAAAACCGAGGGGGTACCTACAATGAGCAGTTCTTC.